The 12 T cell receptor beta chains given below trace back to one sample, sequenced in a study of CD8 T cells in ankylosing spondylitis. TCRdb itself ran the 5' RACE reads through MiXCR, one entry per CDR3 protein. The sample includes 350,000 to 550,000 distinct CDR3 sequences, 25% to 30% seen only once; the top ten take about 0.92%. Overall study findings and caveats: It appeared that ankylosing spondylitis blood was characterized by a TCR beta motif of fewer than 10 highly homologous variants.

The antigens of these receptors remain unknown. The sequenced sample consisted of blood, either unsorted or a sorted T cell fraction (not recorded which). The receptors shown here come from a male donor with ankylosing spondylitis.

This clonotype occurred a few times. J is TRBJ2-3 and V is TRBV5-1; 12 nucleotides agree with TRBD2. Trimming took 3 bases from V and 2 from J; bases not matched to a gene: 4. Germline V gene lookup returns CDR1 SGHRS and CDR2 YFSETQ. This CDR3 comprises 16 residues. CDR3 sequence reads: CASSYRLAGATDTQYF. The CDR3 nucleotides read TGCGCCAGCAGCTATCGACTAGCGGGGGCCACAGATACGCAGTATTTT.

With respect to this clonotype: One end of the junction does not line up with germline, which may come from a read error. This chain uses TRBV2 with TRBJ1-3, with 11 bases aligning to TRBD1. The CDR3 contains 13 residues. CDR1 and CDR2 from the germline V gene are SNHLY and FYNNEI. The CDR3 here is CASGGTGGSTIYF. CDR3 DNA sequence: TGTGCCAGCGGCGGGACAGGGGGAAGCACCATATATTTT.

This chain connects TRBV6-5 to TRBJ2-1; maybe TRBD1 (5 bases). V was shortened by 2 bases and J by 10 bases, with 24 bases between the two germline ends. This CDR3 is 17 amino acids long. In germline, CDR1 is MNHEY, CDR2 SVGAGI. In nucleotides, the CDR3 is TGTGCCAGCAGTTACCCCCCCGGGTCCGGACACATCGGCGAGCAGTTCTTC. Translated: CASSYPPGSGHIGEQFF.

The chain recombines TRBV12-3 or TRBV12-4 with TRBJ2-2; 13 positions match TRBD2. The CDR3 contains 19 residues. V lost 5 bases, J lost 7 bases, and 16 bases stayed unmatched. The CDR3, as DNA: TGTGCCAGCAGTCCTGGACTAGCGGGAGTAAGGGTCCGGGGCGGGGAGCTGTTTTTT. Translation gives CASSPGLAGVRVRGGELFF.

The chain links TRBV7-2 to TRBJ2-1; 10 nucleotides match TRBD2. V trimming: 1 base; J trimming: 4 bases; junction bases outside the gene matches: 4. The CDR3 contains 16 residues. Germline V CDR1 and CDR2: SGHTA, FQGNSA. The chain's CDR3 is CASSLERLAGYNEQFF. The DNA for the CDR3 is TGTGCCAGCAGCTTAGAGAGACTAGCGGGTTACAATGAGCAGTTCTTC.

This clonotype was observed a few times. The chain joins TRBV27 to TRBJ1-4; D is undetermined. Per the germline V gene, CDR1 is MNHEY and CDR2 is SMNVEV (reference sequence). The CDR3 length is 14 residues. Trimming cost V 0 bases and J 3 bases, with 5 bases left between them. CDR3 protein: CASSLSFPNEKLFF. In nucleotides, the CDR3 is TGTGCCAGCAGTTTATCGTTTCCTAATGAAAAACTGTTTTTT.

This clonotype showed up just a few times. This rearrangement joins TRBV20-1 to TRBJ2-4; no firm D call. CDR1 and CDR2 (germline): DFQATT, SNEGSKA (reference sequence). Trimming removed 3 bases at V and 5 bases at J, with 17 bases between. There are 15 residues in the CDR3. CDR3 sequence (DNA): TGCAGTGCTAGGTTGGGCGGACCGGTACAAAACATTCAGTACTTC. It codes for CSARLGGPVQNIQYF.

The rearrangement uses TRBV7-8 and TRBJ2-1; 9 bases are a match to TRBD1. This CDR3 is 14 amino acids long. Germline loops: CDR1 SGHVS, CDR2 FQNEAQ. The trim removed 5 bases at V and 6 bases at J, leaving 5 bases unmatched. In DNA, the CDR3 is TGTGCCAGCAGCCGTGGGACAGGGTCCAATGAGCAGTTCTTC. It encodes CASSRGTGSNEQFF.

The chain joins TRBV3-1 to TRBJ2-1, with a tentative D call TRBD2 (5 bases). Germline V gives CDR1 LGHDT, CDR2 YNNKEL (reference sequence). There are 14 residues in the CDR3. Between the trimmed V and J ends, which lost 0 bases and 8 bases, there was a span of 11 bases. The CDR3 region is CASSQERASHEQFF. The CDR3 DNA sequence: TGTGCCAGCAGCCAAGAACGGGCTAGCCATGAGCAGTTCTTC.

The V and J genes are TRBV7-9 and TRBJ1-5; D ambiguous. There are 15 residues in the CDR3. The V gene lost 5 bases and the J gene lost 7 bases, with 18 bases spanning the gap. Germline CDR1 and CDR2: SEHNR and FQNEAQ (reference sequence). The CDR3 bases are TGTGCCAGCAGCATATCTTGGCCCGCCGGACAGCCCCAGCATTTT. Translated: CASSISWPAGQPQHF. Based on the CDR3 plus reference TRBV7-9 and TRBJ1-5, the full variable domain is DTGVSQNPRHKITKRGQNVTFRCDPISEHNRLYWYRQTLGQGPEFLTYFQNEAQLEKSRLLSDRFSAERPKGSFSTLEIQRTEQGDSAMYLCASSISWPAGQPQHFGDGTRLSIL.

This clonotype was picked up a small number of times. The CDR3 loop reads CSAAPSGAYEQYF. The CDR3 bases are TGCAGTGCAGCCCCTAGCGGAGCATACGAGCAGTACTTC. The chain uses TRBV20-1 and TRBJ2-7; the match to TRBD2 covers 7 bases. Germline lookup yields CDR1 DFQATT and CDR2 SNEGSKA (reference sequence). The length of the CDR3 is 13 residues. Germline trimming cut 6 bases from V and 4 bases from J; bases unmatched to any gene: 9.

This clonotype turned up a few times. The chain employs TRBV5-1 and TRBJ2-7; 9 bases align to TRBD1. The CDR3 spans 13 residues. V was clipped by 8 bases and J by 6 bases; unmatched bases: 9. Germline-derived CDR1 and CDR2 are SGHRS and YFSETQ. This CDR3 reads CASRWDRDGEQYF. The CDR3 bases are TGCGCCAGTAGGTGGGACAGGGATGGCGAGCAGTACTTC.